The sequence of this TCR beta chain was determined in a study of cytomegalovirus exposure and HLA in healthy donors. Study-level background: Per a later analysis, the roughly 690 first-cohort and 120 validation repertoires shared one platform. The study, taken as a whole, reports: Researchers reported that a few CMV-associated chains were confirmed in vitro as CMV antigen-specific. According to a subsequent analysis, TCR clusters identified in the first cohort showed a tendency to co-occur across the approximately 110 validation repertoires. Reports showed the classifier diagnosing cytomegalovirus status with high specificity and sensitivity.

The data were produced by immunoSEQ multiplex PCR, yet TCRdb's version contains in-frame clones alone and is incomplete. This sample has 130,000 or so clones, with 70% to 90% found just once. CDR1 MNHEY and CDR2 SMNVEV come from the germline V gene (reference sequence). V lost 0 bases and J lost 5, with 7 bases in between. CDR3 length: 13 amino acids. As regards this clone: What it recognizes is unknown.

The chain employs TRBV27 and TRBJ2-5; D is undetermined. This TCR was sampled from a woman under 30 in good health and CMV-seronegative. Sequencing was done on a sample of PBMCs. CDR3: CASSLSPRETQYF. The CDR3 DNA sequence: TGTGCCAGCAGTTTATCGCCGAGGGAGACCCAGTACTTC.